This T cell receptor (delta chain) was captured by sequencing in a study of Vδ1+ human thymocytes. Study-wide results and caveats: Thymic TRG and TRD repertoires appeared highly polyclonal, with Gaussian CDR3 length distributions.

Sorted Vdelta1+ thymocytes were about 98% to 99.6% pure. The template was reverse-transcribed extracted RNA. Pooled V-gene forward primers with one constant-region reverse primer generated the CDR3 amplicons by multiplex PCR. TCRdb made new clone calls on the multiplex PCR reads using CATT. This table has some 73,000 delta-chain clones, around 30% appearing once. This CDR3 spans 13 amino acids. Trimming took 3 bases from V and 5 from J, leaving 12 bases between them. Germline CDR1 and CDR2: GEAIGNYY and EKD. Details on this clone: As yet, its antigen is unknown. This may be a read error: a much more frequent sequence differs by one nucleotide.

The origin of this receptor is a boy younger than two who had congenital heart surgery. The chain has TRDV2 and TRDJ1, with no clear D. The sequenced sample consisted of Vdelta1+ gamma-delta thymocytes from the thymus. Stated subset: FACS-sorted CD3+ TCRalphabeta- TCRVdelta1+ TCRVdelta2- thymocytes. For the CDR3, the DNA is TGTGCCTGTGACCCGACCATTTTGGATAAACTCATCTTT. This translates into CACDPTILDKLIF.